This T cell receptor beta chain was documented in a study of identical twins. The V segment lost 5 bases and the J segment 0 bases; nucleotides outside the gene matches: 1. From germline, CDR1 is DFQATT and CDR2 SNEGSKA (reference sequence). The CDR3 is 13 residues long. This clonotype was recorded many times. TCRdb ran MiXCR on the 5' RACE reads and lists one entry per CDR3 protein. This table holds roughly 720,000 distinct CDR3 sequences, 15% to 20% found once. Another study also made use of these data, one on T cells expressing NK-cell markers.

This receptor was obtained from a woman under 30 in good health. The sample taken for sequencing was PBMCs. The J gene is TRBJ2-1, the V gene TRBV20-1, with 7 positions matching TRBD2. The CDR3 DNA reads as TGCAGTGCTGGCGGGAGCTCCTACAATGAGCAGTTCTTC. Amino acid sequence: CSAGGSSYNEQFF.